The T cell receptor (beta chain) under discussion was sequenced for a study of identical twins (dated by TCRdb to about 2016). For the wider study: The study deep-sequenced TCR alpha and beta repertoires from monozygotic twins, unrelated adults of various ages and cord blood to test whether fetal clonotypes persist. Replicate twin experiments were performed at different times using different library preparation protocols to rule out contamination.

The germline V gene encodes CDR1 MNHEY and CDR2 SVGEGT. V has 8 bases trimmed and J has 6 bases trimmed; junction bases matching no gene number 9. The CDR3 sequence holds 15 residues, the cysteine and phenylalanine included. The entry retains the CDR3 DNA only, 45 bases that are in frame from base 1. Every donor was a healthy Caucasian. The twin cohort comprised three pairs of female monozygotic twins, all aged roughly 18 to 30 years. RNA for TCR libraries was isolated from peripheral blood mononuclear cells. General conclusions and limits of the study: Abundant cord blood beta clonotypes carried fewer insertions; young adult naive repertoires showed a weaker similar trend, while memory repertoires showed none. In monozygotic twins, out-of-frame TCR alpha sharing was systematically underestimated by recombination models, although the models agreed with sharing between unrelated individuals. Zero-insertion analyses could be partly confounded by invariant T cells such as MAIT and iNKT, although diverse VJ usage argued against such confounding for most clonotypes. In beta out-of-frame sequences, excess twin sharing was weaker, because having fewer shared sequences lowered the signal-to-noise ratio. Because the same donors could not be followed over many years, the conclusions depended on cross-sectional statistical analysis. Compared with coincidental sharing between unrelated individuals, out-of-frame TCR alpha sequences shared between twins showed an excess of sequences with low generation probability.

Libraries were made using 5' RACE. Sequencing instrument: Illumina HiSeq 2000. Template switching introduced a universal primer binding site; the final cDNA contained a unique molecular identifier, enabling accurate counting of TCR cDNA molecules. First-strand cDNA for TCR alpha and beta chains was synthesized from specific primers in the conserved constant-segment region. Each cDNA library was double barcoded, with a SMART-Mk sample barcode plus Illumina barcodes, to control for contamination. TruSeq adapter sequences and Illumina sample barcodes were added in two successive PCR steps. Sequencing of the TCR alpha and beta cDNA libraries was done on the Illumina HiSeq platform using custom primers. The original pipeline was this. MiGEC was used to process raw reads and extract unique molecular identifiers, and MiXCR was used to find CDR3 positions. Recombination models were inferred per individual with the repgenHMM and IGoR tools using an EM algorithm. Shared clonotypes were analyzed with the tcR package in R, and sharing was normalized by the product of cloneset sizes. Out-of-frame nonproductive sequences were analyzed to study raw recombination free of thymic and clonal selection effects. The public reads were reprocessed in TCRdb via fastp at Q25 and MiXCR, keeping in-frame beta chains. A single entry per CDR3 protein holds the most common genes and DNA from its merged rows. The V and J calls here are based on TCRdb, not the publication. For this sample the table gives hundreds of thousands of distinct CDR3 sequences, of which around 20% were detected only once. Approximately 4.3% of the sample is taken by the ten largest.

As concerns this clonotype: No antigen is known for it. The record has no base qualities; no much larger clone is one base away.

This sample also appeared in a second study, on T cells expressing NK-cell markers. According to the second study: Three sorted T-cell subsets (CD3+CD56+NKG2C+, CD3+CD56+NKG2C- and CD3+CD56-NKG2C+) from under ten donors had their TCR beta-chain repertoires profiled. Of the eight sequenced donors, seven were found to be HCMV-seropositive and one was found to be HCMV-seronegative. To restrict sorting to alphabetaTCR-expressing T cells, an anti-gammadeltaTCR antibody was added in several experiments. In 5 to 7 donors, the dominant CD3+CD56+NKG2C+ clonotypes were found to rank among the top 10 CD8+ clonotypes and to make up about 1.0-7.0% of CD8+ T cells. Those dominant clonotypes were again the most abundant among CD3+CD56-NKG2C+ cells in a handful of donors, at about 25-65%. It remained unclear whether the expanded NKG2C-expressing T cell clones were specific for HCMV antigens. All eight donors whose samples were sequenced were randomly selected healthy volunteers, three of them men and five women. To determine HCMV serostatus, a commercial ELISA kit was used to detect HCMV-specific IgG in serum. For about 6 donors, bulk peripheral blood T-cell repertoires were additionally sequenced from unsorted PBMC. Reads were demultiplexed and grouped by UMI with MIGEC, and clonotypes were assembled and quantified with MiTCR. To exclude erroneous sequences, any TCR cDNA sequence not supported by at least two reads was discarded. The tcR package was used for downstream repertoire analysis, and clonotypes were matched across fractions by CDR3 nucleotide sequence plus V segment. VDJmatch was used to annotate antigen specificity against VDJdb, with one amino acid substitution in CDR3 allowed.

Sequencing used PBMCs. Recombination linked TRBV6-2 or TRBV6-3 to TRBJ2-1, with 11 junctional bases fitting TRBD2. The clonotype was recovered from a woman under 30 in good health. The CDR3 loop reads CASLIALAGANEQFF. The nucleotides read TGTGCCAGCCTTATAGCACTAGCGGGGGCCAATGAGCAGTTCTTC.